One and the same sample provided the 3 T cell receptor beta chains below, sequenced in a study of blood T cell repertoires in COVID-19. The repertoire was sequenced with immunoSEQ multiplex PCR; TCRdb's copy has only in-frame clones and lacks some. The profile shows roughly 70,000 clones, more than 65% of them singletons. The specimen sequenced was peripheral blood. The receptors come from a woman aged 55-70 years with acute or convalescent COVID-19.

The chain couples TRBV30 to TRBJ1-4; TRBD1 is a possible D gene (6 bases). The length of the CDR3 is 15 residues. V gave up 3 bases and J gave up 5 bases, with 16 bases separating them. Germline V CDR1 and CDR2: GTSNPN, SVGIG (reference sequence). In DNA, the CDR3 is TGTGCCTGGAGGGACCGCCGCGGGGGCAATGAAAAACTGTTTTTT. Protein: CAWRDRRGGNEKLFF.

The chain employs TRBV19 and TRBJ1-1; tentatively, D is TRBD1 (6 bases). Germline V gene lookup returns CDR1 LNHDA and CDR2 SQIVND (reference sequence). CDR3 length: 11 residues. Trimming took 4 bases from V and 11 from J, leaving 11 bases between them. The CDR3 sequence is CASSTRGWAFF. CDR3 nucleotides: TGTGCCAGTAGTACCAGGGGTTGGGCTTTCTTT.

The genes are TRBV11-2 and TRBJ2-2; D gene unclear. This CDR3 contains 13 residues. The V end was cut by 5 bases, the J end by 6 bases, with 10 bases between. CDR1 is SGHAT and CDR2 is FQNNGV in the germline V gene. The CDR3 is CASSQERAGELFF. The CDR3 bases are TGTGCCAGCAGCCAAGAACGGGCCGGGGAGCTGTTTTTT.